The count of the clone carrying this T cell receptor beta chain is one. Per the original methods: Estimation of nucleated cell counts was performed using reference gene primer amplification. Profiled with immunoSEQ multiplex PCR; TCRdb holds only in-frame clones, not every one. V and J calls and clone size are as listed in that table; D and trimming were resolved from the DNA. Of 93,000 or so clones listed, about 88% are singletons. Trimming left V 4 bases short and J 2 bases short, with 10 bases between. This CDR3 spans 13 amino acids. Germline CDR1 and CDR2: SGDLS and YYNGEE. The source of the sample is a study of blood T cell repertoires in COVID-19. Turning to the study itself: Spain, Italy and the United States supplied samples that represented acute and convalescent COVID-19. Sample material is recorded as cDNA or gDNA derived from T cells, B-cell-depleted T cells, or PBMCs.

The genes are TRBV9 and TRBJ2-7; maybe TRBD1 (6 bases). The clonotype comes from a human donor in a cohort sampled during active COVID-19. Material: peripheral blood. The CDR3 bases are TGTGCCAGCAGCCCAGGGGAGACCTACGAGCAGTACTTC. Translated: CASSPGETYEQYF.